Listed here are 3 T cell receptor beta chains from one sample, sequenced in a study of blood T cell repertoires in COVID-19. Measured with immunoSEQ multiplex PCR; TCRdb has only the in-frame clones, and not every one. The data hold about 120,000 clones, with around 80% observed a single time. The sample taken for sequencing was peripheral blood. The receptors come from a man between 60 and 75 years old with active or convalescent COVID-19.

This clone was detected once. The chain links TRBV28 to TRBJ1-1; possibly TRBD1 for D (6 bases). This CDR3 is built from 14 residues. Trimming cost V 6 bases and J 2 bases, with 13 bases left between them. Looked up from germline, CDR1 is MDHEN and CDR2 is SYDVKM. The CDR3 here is CASSPDRGNTEAFF. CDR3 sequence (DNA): TGTGCCAGCAGCCCGGACAGAGGAAACACTGAAGCTTTCTTT.

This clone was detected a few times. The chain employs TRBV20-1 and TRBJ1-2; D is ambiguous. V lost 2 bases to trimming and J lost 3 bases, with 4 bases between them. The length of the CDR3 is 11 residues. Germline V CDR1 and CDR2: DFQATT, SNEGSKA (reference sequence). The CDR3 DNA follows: TGCAGTGCTAGACAGGACTATGGCTACACCTTC. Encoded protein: CSARQDYGYTF.

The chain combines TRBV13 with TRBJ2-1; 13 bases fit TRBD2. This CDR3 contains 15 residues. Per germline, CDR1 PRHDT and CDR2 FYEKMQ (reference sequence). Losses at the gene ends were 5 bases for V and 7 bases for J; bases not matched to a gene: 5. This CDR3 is CASSPGTSGTNEQFF. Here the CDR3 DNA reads TGTGCCAGCAGCCCCGGGACTAGCGGGACTAATGAGCAGTTCTTC.